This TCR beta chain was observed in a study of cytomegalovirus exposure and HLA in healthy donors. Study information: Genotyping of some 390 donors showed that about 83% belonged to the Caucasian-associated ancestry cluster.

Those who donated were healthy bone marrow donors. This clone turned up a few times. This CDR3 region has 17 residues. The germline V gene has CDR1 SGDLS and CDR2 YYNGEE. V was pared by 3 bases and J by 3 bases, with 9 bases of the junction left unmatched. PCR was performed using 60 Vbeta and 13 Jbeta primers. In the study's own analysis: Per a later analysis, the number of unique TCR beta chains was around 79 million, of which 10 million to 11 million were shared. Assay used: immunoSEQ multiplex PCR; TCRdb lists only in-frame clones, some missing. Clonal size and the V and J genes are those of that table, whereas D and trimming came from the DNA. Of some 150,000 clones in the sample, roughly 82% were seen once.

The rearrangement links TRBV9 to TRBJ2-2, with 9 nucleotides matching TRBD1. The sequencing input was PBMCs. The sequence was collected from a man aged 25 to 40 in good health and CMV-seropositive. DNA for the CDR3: TGTGCCAGCAGCGAAGGGACAGGGTCGGATTACACCGGGGAGCTGTTTTTT. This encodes CASSEGTGSDYTGELFF.